The source of this TCR beta chain is a study of cytomegalovirus exposure and HLA in healthy donors. Germline-derived CDR1 and CDR2 are SGHRS and YFSETQ. This CDR3 has 13 residues. The V gene lost 5 bases and the J gene lost 3 bases, with 11 bases spanning the gap. PCR used 60 Vbeta primers and 13 Jbeta primers. Profiling relied on immunoSEQ multiplex PCR, and the TCRdb table lists in-frame clones only, not all of them. Of roughly 100,000 clones in the sample, less than 80% were seen once. The receptor was derived from a man aged 25 to 40 in good health and CMV-seropositive. The sequenced sample was PBMCs. V is TRBV5-1 and J is TRBJ2-5, with a possible D match to TRBD2 (6 bases). This CDR3 reads CASSLRGEETQYF. CDR3 in DNA: TGCGCCAGCAGTTTGCGCGGGGAAGAGACCCAGTACTTC.